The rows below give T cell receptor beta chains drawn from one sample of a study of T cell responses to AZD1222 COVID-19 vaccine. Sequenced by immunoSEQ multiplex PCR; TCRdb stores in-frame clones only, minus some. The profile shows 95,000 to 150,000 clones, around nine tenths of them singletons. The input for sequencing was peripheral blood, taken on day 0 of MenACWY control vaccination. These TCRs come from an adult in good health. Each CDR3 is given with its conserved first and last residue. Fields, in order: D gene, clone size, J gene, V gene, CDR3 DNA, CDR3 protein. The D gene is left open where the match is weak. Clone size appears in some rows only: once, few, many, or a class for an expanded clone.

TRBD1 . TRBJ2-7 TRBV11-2 TGTGCCAGCAGCCACCCCCGGACAGGTGGCGAGCAGTACTTC CASSHPRTGGEQYF
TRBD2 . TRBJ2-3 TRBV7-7 TGTGCCAGCAGCCCTATAGCGGGAGGGGGCACAGATACGCAGTATTTT CASSPIAGGGTDTQYF
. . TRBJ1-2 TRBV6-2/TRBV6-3 TGTGCCAGCAGTTACGACGAGACGGCCTATGGCTACACCTTC CASSYDETAYGYTF
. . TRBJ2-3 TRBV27 TGTGCCAGCAGACTGATGGGCGGTTACATCACAGATACGCAGTATTTT CASRLMGGYITDTQYF
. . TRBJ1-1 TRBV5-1 TGCGCCAGCAGCCGGGATGGGGGGACCCTGAACACTGAAGCTTTCTTT CASSRDGGTLNTEAFF
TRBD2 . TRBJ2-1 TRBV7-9 TGTGCCAGCAGCAAGGGAGGTAGCGGGGGAACCGAGCAGTTCTTC CASSKGGSGGTEQFF
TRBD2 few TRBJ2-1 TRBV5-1 TGCGCCAGCAGCTCTTGGGGCGGGAGGGCCAGTAATGAGCAGTTCTTC CASSSWGGRASNEQFF
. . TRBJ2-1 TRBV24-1 TGTGCCACCAGTGACCCTCTGCTCAATGAGCAGTTCTTC CATSDPLLNEQFF
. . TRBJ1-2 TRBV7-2 TGTGCCAGCAGCTTCATCCCCCAGGGTGGCTACACCTTC CASSFIPQGGYTF
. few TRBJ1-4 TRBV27 TGTGCCAGCAGTCCGCTCGGTGAAAAACTGTTTTTT CASSPLGEKLFF
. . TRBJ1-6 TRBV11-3 TGTGCCAGCAGCTTCGGCAGCTCCTATAATTCACCCCTCCACTTT CASSFGSSYNSPLHF
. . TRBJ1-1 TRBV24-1 TGTGCCACCAGTGATTCCGGAAACACTGAAGCTTTCTTT CATSDSGNTEAFF
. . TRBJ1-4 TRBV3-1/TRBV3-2 TGTGCCAGCAGCCAAAGTGGGGGGCGCGGGCGTGCAACTAATGAAAAACTGTTTTTT CASSQSGGRGRATNEKLFF
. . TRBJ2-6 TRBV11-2 TGTGCCAGCAGCTTAGAAGTTTTGCAGGGCATCTCTGGGGCCAACGTCCTGACTTTC CASSLEVLQGISGANVLTF
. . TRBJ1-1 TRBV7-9 TGTGCCAGCAGCTTTTTCCCACGGGAAACTGAAGCTTTCTTT CASSFFPRETEAFF
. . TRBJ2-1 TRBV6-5 TGTGCCAGCAGTTACGGGGATAGGATCGGTGAGCAGTTCTTC CASSYGDRIGEQFF
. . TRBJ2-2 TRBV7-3 TGTGCCAGCAGCCCAGGTCGAACCGGGGAGCTGTTTTTT CASSPGRTGELFF
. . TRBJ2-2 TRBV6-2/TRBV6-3 TGTGCCAGCAGTTCCCAGATGATGATGCAGGGGAATGCGAACACCGGGGAGCTGTTTTTT CASSSQMMMQGNANTGELFF
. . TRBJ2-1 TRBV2 TGTGCCAGCAGTGAAGTGTCCCCAGGCAATGAGCAGTTCTTC CASSEVSPGNEQFF
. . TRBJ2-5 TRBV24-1 TGTGCCACCAGTACCAGGGGACGAGAGACCCAGTACTTC CATSTRGRETQYF
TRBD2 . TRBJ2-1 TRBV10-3 TGTGCCATCAGTGGGGGACTAGCGGGAGATGAGCAGTTCTTC CAISGGLAGDEQFF